This TCR beta chain came from a study of cytomegalovirus exposure and HLA in healthy donors. About the study: Approximately 190 million T cells yielded around 100 million unique TCR beta sequences, as an earlier analysis found. Study-wide points: In a later analysis, HLA-associated TCR beta chains were more clonally expanded than equally common others. Sequencing had likely introduced a cluster of highly shared sequence variants as an artifact.

Per the germline V gene, CDR1 is LNHDA and CDR2 is SQIVND (reference sequence). Trimming left V 9 bases short and J 10 bases short, with 23 bases between. The CDR3 totals 14 residues. Use of 60 Vbeta and 13 Jbeta primers characterized the PCR. Clones were read by immunoSEQ multiplex PCR, and TCRdb kept only the in-frame ones, dropping some. The sample consists of 200,000 to 250,000 clones, approximately 78% of them appearing once. Regarding this clone: What it recognizes is unknown.

The sequence derives from a woman in her forties in good health and CMV-seronegative. The chain has TRBV19 and TRBJ2-3; D is perhaps TRBD2 (6 bases). Sequencing was done on a sample of PBMCs. CDR3 loop: CASLGWDSSSSQYF. Here the CDR3 DNA reads TGTGCCAGCCTCGGGTGGGACTCTTCTAGCTCGCAGTATTTT.